The rows below give T cell receptor beta chains drawn from one sample of a study of shared clonotypes between healthy human individuals. Assay used: immunoSEQ multiplex PCR; TCRdb lists only in-frame clones, some missing. The profile covers millions of clones, with 95% appearing a single time and approximately 0.13% taken by the ten largest. The sequenced sample was naive CD4+ T cells sorted from blood. The source of these receptors is a man aged 18 to 35 in good health. Each CDR3 is given with its conserved first and last residue. Each record gives: clone size, J gene, V gene, D gene, CDR3 protein, CDR3 DNA. D genes are given only for firm matches. The listing skips clone size in some rows; elsewhere it reads once, few, many or a size class.

size: .
J: TRBJ2-3
V: TRBV5-1
D: TRBD2
CDR3: CASSHDGLGADTQYF
DNA: TGCGCCAGCAGTCATGATGGACTAGGCGCAGATACGCAGTATTTT

size: .
J: TRBJ2-3
V: TRBV29-1
D: .
CDR3: CSVATTSSTDTQYF
DNA: TGCAGCGTTGCGACTACCTCTAGCACAGATACGCAGTATTTT

size: .
J: TRBJ1-6
V: TRBV19
D: TRBD1
CDR3: CASSEQGARGSPLHF
DNA: TGTGCCAGTAGCGAACAGGGGGCGCGTGGTTCACCCCTCCACTTT

size: .
J: TRBJ1-2
V: TRBV6-5
D: .
CDR3: CASTRGDGYTF
DNA: TGTGCCAGCACTAGGGGCGATGGCTACACCTTC

size: .
J: TRBJ2-3
V: TRBV5-1
D: .
CDR3: CASSSIAGASTDTQYF
DNA: TGCGCCAGCAGCTCTATAGCTGGGGCGAGCACAGATACGCAGTATTTT

size: .
J: TRBJ1-1
V: TRBV28
D: TRBD1
CDR3: CASSPGTGSVSAFF
DNA: TGTGCCAGCAGCCCCGGGACAGGGAGTGTATCAGCTTTCTTT

size: .
J: TRBJ2-1
V: TRBV4-2
D: TRBD2
CDR3: CASSHVSGEQFF
DNA: TGTGCCAGCAGCCATGTTAGCGGGGAGCAGTTCTTC

size: .
J: TRBJ1-5
V: TRBV18
D: .
CDR3: CASSAGRDGNQPQHF
DNA: TGTGCCAGCTCGGCGGGGAGGGATGGCAATCAGCCCCAGCATTTT

size: .
J: TRBJ2-3
V: TRBV5-4
D: .
CDR3: CASQFGGGGTDTQYF
DNA: TGTGCCAGCCAATTCGGAGGGGGCGGGACAGATACGCAGTATTTT

size: .
J: TRBJ1-4
V: TRBV5-1
D: .
CDR3: CASSLAEREKLFF
DNA: TGCGCCAGCAGCTTGGCCGAGAGAGAAAAACTGTTTTTT

size: .
J: TRBJ1-5
V: TRBV28
D: TRBD1
CDR3: CASRGQGSNQPQHF
DNA: TGTGCCAGCAGAGGACAGGGTAGCAATCAGCCCCAGCATTTT

size: once
J: TRBJ1-6
V: TRBV10-3
D: .
CDR3: CAISVVIDSPLHF
DNA: TGTGCCATCAGTGTGGTTATAGATTCACCCCTCCACTTT

size: .
J: TRBJ2-7
V: TRBV6-5
D: .
CDR3: CASSYDRLSYEQYF
DNA: TGTGCCAGCAGTTACGACCGGCTCTCCTACGAGCAGTACTTC

size: .
J: TRBJ2-7
V: TRBV2
D: .
CDR3: CASRGDTSHEQYF
DNA: TGTGCCAGCAGAGGGGACACCTCCCACGAGCAGTACTTC

size: .
J: TRBJ2-2
V: TRBV19
D: .
CDR3: CASSISLAANTGELFF
DNA: TGTGCCAGTAGTATTTCTCTAGCCGCGAACACCGGGGAGCTGTTTTTT

size: .
J: TRBJ2-7
V: TRBV6-5
D: .
CDR3: CASKRGGNSYEQYF
DNA: TGTGCCAGCAAACGCGGCGGAAACTCCTACGAGCAGTACTTC

size: once
J: TRBJ1-5
V: TRBV5-4
D: .
CDR3: CASSYDSNQPQHF
DNA: TGTGCCAGCAGCTATGACAGCAATCAGCCCCAGCATTTT

size: .
J: TRBJ1-4
V: TRBV30
D: .
CDR3: CAWSTQAGNEKLFF
DNA: TGTGCCTGGAGTACACAGGCGGGTAATGAAAAACTGTTTTTT

size: .
J: TRBJ2-2
V: TRBV5-1
D: TRBD1
CDR3: CASRGQSSLNTGELFF
DNA: TGCGCCAGCAGGGGACAGTCCTCCTTGAACACCGGGGAGCTGTTTTTT

size: once
J: TRBJ2-7
V: TRBV7-2
D: TRBD1
CDR3: CASSLTQGQGYEQYF
DNA: TGTGCCAGCAGTTTAACTCAAGGACAGGGCTACGAGCAGTACTTC